The rows below give T cell receptor beta chains drawn from one sample of a study of cytomegalovirus exposure and HLA in healthy donors. The protocol was immunoSEQ multiplex PCR, while the TCRdb copy is restricted to in-frame clones and leaves out a portion. This specimen shows tens of thousands of clones; the ten leading clones hold 15%. Sequenced input: PBMCs. These receptors all come from a man aged 50-60 years in good health and CMV-seropositive. CDR3s include the opening cysteine and the closing phenylalanine or tryptophan.

TRBV28	TRBJ1-2	CASSFGGAPANYGYTF
TRBV7-9	TRBJ1-1	CASSKRVGATDTEAFF
TRBV30	TRBJ1-1	CAWSVDRDTEAFF
TRBV30	TRBJ2-1	CAWRRNEQFF
TRBV2	TRBJ2-1	CASRELAGGGEQFF
TRBV7-9	TRBJ2-2	CASREGLAGKNTGELFF
TRBV27	TRBJ1-1	CASASSGGTEAFF
TRBV30	TRBJ1-1	CAWRTGTGTNLNTEAFF
TRBV15	TRBJ2-5	CATSRRLAGETQYF
TRBV6-6	TRBJ2-7	CASRRDDSGEQYF
TRBV5-1	TRBJ2-3	CASSPGEGGDTQYF
TRBV19	TRBJ1-1	CASSIDHHGRGQLNTEAFF
TRBV4-3	TRBJ2-5	CASSQEGGDRETQYF
TRBV19	TRBJ1-1	CASQLGTGVTEAFF
TRBV7-9	TRBJ2-2	CASSPWTGNTGELFF
TRBV7-8	TRBJ1-1	CASSFYFPGHIPPNTEAFF
TRBV10-3	TRBJ1-1	CAIRRYIGQGAILYSNTEAFF
TRBV27	TRBJ1-5	CSTVGTGTSNQPQHF
TRBV5-6	TRBJ2-7	CASSDDRGNYYF
TRBV13	TRBJ2-7	CASSTFGEGEQYF
TRBV5-1	TRBJ2-7	CASSWSGTPAYEQYF
TRBV7-2	TRBJ1-4	CASSPNQRGEKLFF
TRBV4-3	TRBJ2-7	CASSQDGTGSSYEQYF
TRBV30	TRBJ1-2	CAWSRGSVYGYTF
TRBV19	TRBJ2-5	CASSIGEGIQTQYF
TRBV5-1	TRBJ2-5	CASSSTTGSRETQYF
TRBV6-5	TRBJ2-2	CASSLAGAVTGELFF
TRBV18	TRBJ2-3	CASSRNSGLTDTQYF
TRBV5-1	TRBJ2-2	CASRTTSGNTGELFF
TRBV28	TRBJ2-3	CASSPTSGRVSDTQYF
TRBV7-6	TRBJ2-1	CASSLARQLSNEQFF